A single sample gave rise to the 27 T cell receptor beta chains below, sequenced in a study of T cell responses to AZD1222 COVID-19 vaccine. Assay: immunoSEQ multiplex PCR; the TCRdb copy retains only in-frame clones and omits some. Of roughly 100,000 clones listed, roughly 91% are singletons. The sequencing here drew on peripheral blood, taken on day 0 of AZD1222 vaccination. All receptors derive from an adult in good health.

The chain has TRBV5-1 and TRBJ2-1, with D perhaps given as TRBD1 or TRBD2 (5 bases each). The V end lost 4 bases, the J end lost 5 bases, and 19 bases lay between the germline ends. The CDR3 has 16 residues. Germline CDR1 reads SGHRS; CDR2 reads YFSETQ. CDR3 DNA: TGCGCCAGCAGCCGTGGGGGAACCACACCCGACAATGAGCAGTTCTTC. Translated: CASSRGGTTPDNEQFF.

The rearrangement uses TRBV5-1 and TRBJ2-2; D gene uncertain. Trimming removed 1 base from V and 0 bases from J, with 10 bases in between. The CDR3 spans 16 residues. CDR1 and CDR2 (germline): SGHRS, YFSETQ. CDR3 coding DNA: TGCGCCAGCAGCTTGTCGCCACTCACGAACACCGGGGAGCTGTTTTTT. Protein product: CASSLSPLTNTGELFF.

The rearrangement links TRBV5-6 to TRBJ1-1, with D perhaps matching TRBD1 (5 bases). V dropped 4 bases and J dropped 1 base, with 8 bases sitting between them. In germline, CDR1 is SGHDT, CDR2 YYEEEE. The CDR3 has 13 residues. CDR3 sequence: CASSLGENTEAFF. CDR3 DNA: TGTGCCAGCAGCCTAGGGGAGAACACTGAAGCTTTCTTT.

The chain has TRBV18 and TRBJ1-1; no clear D. Trimming left V 4 bases short and J 0 bases short, with 12 bases between. The germline CDR1 and CDR2 sequences are KGHSH and LQKENI. The CDR3 has 15 amino acids. The CDR3 region has the DNA TGTGCCAGCTCACTAGCACGGGCCGTGAACACTGAAGCTTTCTTT. Amino acid sequence: CASSLARAVNTEAFF.

The V call is TRBV9, the J call TRBJ2-1; D might be TRBD1 or TRBD2, each matching 6 bases. From germline, CDR1 is SGDLS and CDR2 YYNGEE. The CDR3 runs to 16 residues. The V end was cut by 0 bases, the J end by 5 bases, with 15 bases between. CDR3 loop: CASSVGLGGTDNEQFF. The CDR3 bases are TGTGCCAGCAGCGTAGGCCTAGGGGGGACCGACAATGAGCAGTTCTTC.

V gene TRBV5-8 combines with J gene TRBJ1-4; possibly TRBD1 for D (5 bases). The V gene's germline CDR1 is SGHTS and CDR2 YDEGEE. This CDR3 is 13 amino acids long. Trimming stripped 4 bases from V and 13 bases from J, with 17 bases between. CDR3 in amino acids: CASSAEGERGLFF. CDR3 in DNA: TGTGCCAGCAGCGCGGAAGGGGAGCGGGGACTGTTTTTT.

V is TRBV15 and J is TRBJ1-5; a weak D match, TRBD1 (6 bases). The germline CDR1 and CDR2 sequences are LNHNV and YYDKDF (reference sequence). This CDR3 is 15 amino acids long. Trimming left V 6 bases short and J 0 bases short, with 12 bases between. The CDR3 nucleotides are TGTGCCACCAGGGTAGGGGGATATAGCAATCAGCCCCAGCATTTT. Its translation: CATRVGGYSNQPQHF.

The chain combines TRBV18 with TRBJ2-7; TRBD1 is a possible D gene (6 bases). Germline CDR1 reads KGHSH; CDR2 reads LQKENI. CDR3 length: 16 residues. Trimming left V 0 bases short and J 6 bases short, with 18 bases between. DNA for the CDR3: TGTGCCAGCTCACCACCTCAGGGGCTTGGCAGCCTCGAGCAGTACTTC. Its translation: CASSPPQGLGSLEQYF.

The chain has TRBV6-5 and TRBJ2-7; D perhaps matches TRBD2 (7 bases). Looked up from germline, CDR1 is MNHEY and CDR2 is SVGAGI. CDR3 length: 13 residues. The ends were cut back, 7 bases at V and 4 bases at J, with 14 bases in the middle. The CDR3 DNA is TGTGCCAGCACTGGGGGAGGGGGATACGAGCAGTACTTC. As protein: CASTGGGGYEQYF.

V is TRBV15 and J is TRBJ1-5, with TRBD1 matching 9 bases. CDR1 LNHNV and CDR2 YYDKDF come from the germline V gene (reference sequence). The V and J ends lost 3 bases and 6 bases, in that order; junction bases with no gene match: 9. CDR3 size: 16 residues. This CDR3 is CATSRSRDRVVQPQHF. CDR3 in DNA: TGTGCCACCAGCAGGAGCCGGGACAGGGTGGTTCAGCCCCAGCATTTT.

V and J are TRBV3-1 (or the pseudogene TRBV3-2) and TRBJ1-1; perhaps TRBD1 as D (6 bases). V was pared by 6 bases and J by 0 bases, with 11 bases between. The CDR3 spans 14 residues. Germline values: CDR1 LGHDT, CDR2 YNNKEL (reference sequence). This CDR3 reads CASRGGAMNTEAFF. The DNA for the CDR3 is TGTGCCAGCAGGGGGGGGGCCATGAACACTGAAGCTTTCTTT.

The chain carries TRBV28 and TRBJ2-7, with D possibly being TRBD2 (5 bases). Germline CDR1 MDHEN, CDR2 SYDVKM. The CDR3 consists of 16 residues. V lost 5 bases and J 5 bases, leaving 22 bases between the germline ends. The CDR3 region has the DNA TGTGCCAGCAGTATAGGTGGCGCGGGTGAGGGCCACGAGCAGTACTTC. Translation gives CASSIGGAGEGHEQYF.

The V gene is TRBV19, the J gene TRBJ2-1; D gene unclear. CDR3 length equals 14 residues. Germline V CDR1 and CDR2: LNHDA, SQIVND (reference sequence). V was pared by 5 bases and J by 0 bases, with 8 bases between. The CDR3: CASSSLSSYNEQFF. Here the CDR3 DNA reads TGTGCCAGTAGTTCGCTGAGCTCCTACAATGAGCAGTTCTTC.

The chain has TRBV27 and TRBJ2-1; possible D gene TRBD2, 5 bases. Germline V gene data show CDR1 as MNHEY and CDR2 as SMNVEV (reference sequence). The CDR3 has 14 amino acids. V was pared by 2 bases and J by 5 bases, with 10 bases between. The CDR3 here is CASSLRASNNEQFF. The CDR3 nucleotides are TGTGCCAGCAGTTTACGGGCTAGCAACAATGAGCAGTTCTTC.

This clone was detected once. The chain has TRBV27 and TRBJ2-7; TRBD2 matches at 11 bases. J was trimmed by 3 bases and V by 4 bases; bases with no gene match: 2. The CDR3 runs to 14 residues. Per the germline V gene, CDR1 is MNHEY and CDR2 is SMNVEV (reference sequence). The CDR3 DNA reads TGTGCCAGCAGTTACACTAGCGGGAGCTACGAGCAGTACTTC. This sequence encodes CASSYTSGSYEQYF.

The chain recombines TRBV19 with TRBJ1-5, with 7 bases aligning to TRBD1. The CDR3 spans 14 residues. Germline CDR1 and CDR2: LNHDA and SQIVND (reference sequence). The trim removed 7 bases at V and 4 bases at J, leaving 7 bases unmatched. The CDR3 protein is CASKPGTENQPQHF. The CDR3 DNA is TGTGCCAGTAAACCCGGGACAGAAAATCAGCCCCAGCATTTT.

This chain links TRBV7-2 with TRBJ1-2, with no clear D. Trimming took off 2 bases at V and 0 bases at J, with 10 bases between the two ends. The V gene's germline CDR1 is SGHTA and CDR2 FQGNSA. The CDR3 totals 15 residues. The CDR3: CASSLPQSSNYGYTF. Written as DNA, the CDR3 is TGTGCCAGCAGCTTACCACAGTCTTCTAACTATGGCTACACCTTC.

The chain links TRBV7-2 to TRBJ2-7; D is perhaps TRBD2 (6 bases). The CDR3 has 15 residues. CDR1 and CDR2 (germline): SGHTA, FQGNSA. V shed 4 bases and J shed 3 bases, with 16 bases lying between them. The CDR3 region has the DNA TGTGCCAGCAGCTCCGCCCCCAGCGGGTACTACGAGCAGTACTTC. The encoded protein is CASSSAPSGYYEQYF.

The rearrangement uses TRBV3-1 (or the pseudogene TRBV3-2) and TRBJ2-7, with a tentative D call TRBD2 (7 bases). V dropped 4 bases and J dropped 2 bases, with 18 bases sitting between them. The CDR3 is made up of 16 amino acids. Germline-derived CDR1 and CDR2 are LGHDT and YNNKEL (reference sequence). The CDR3: CASSLRGRGLTYEQYF. The CDR3 nucleotides are TGTGCCAGCAGCCTAAGAGGCAGGGGACTAACCTACGAGCAGTACTTC.

The J gene is TRBJ2-4, the V gene TRBV6-5; D uncertain. This CDR3 comprises 16 residues. Trimming removed 3 bases at V and 7 bases at J, with 19 bases between. The germline V gene has CDR1 MNHEY and CDR2 SVGAGI. The CDR3 nucleotides read TGTGCCAGCAGTTATAAATACGGCAGAATAGGGAACATTCAGTACTTC. It is translated as CASSYKYGRIGNIQYF.

This clone was seen a single time. The sample holds other DNA sequences that translate to the same CDR3. The chain couples TRBV28 to TRBJ1-5; D call uncertain. The V and J ends lost 8 bases and 0 bases respectively, with 5 bases between them. The CDR3 sequence is 12 residues long. Germline V gives CDR1 MDHEN, CDR2 SYDVKM. CDR3 coding DNA: TGTGCCAGCCGGTATAGCAATCAGCCCCAGCATTTT. Amino acids: CASRYSNQPQHF. The full variable domain, rest sourced from reference TRBV28 and TRBJ1-5, is DVKVTQSSRYLVKRTGEKVFLECVQDMDHENMFWYRQDPGLGLRLIYFSYDVKMKEKGDIPEGYSVSREKKERFSLILESASTNQTSMYLCASRYSNQPQHFGDGTRLSIL.

V gene TRBV6-5 combines with J gene TRBJ2-7; D gene uncertain. Per germline, CDR1 MNHEY and CDR2 SVGAGI. This CDR3 spans 14 amino acids. The V end lost 2 bases, the J end lost 6 bases, and 14 bases lay between the germline ends. The CDR3 spells CASSYGPGNSEQYF. CDR3 nucleotide sequence: TGTGCCAGCAGTTACGGTCCCGGTAACAGCGAGCAGTACTTC.

This chain links TRBV5-5 with TRBJ1-6; no clear D. Germline V gives CDR1 SGHKS, CDR2 YYEKEE (reference sequence). V gave up 4 bases and J gave up 6 bases, with 14 bases separating them. The CDR3 sequence is 15 residues long. The CDR3 reads CASSARFPGNSPLHF. The CDR3 region has the DNA TGTGCCAGCAGCGCCAGGTTTCCCGGTAATTCACCCCTCCACTTT. Complete variable domain (other parts from reference TRBV5-5 and TRBJ1-6): DAGVTQSPTHLIKTRGQQVTLRCSPISGHKSVSWYQQVLGQGPQFIFQYYEKEERGRGNFPDRFSARQFPNYSSELNVNALLLGDSALYLCASSARFPGNSPLHFGNGTRLTVT.

This rearrangement joins TRBV6-5 to TRBJ1-1, with D unresolved. This CDR3 has 12 residues. CDR1 MNHEY and CDR2 SVGAGI come from the germline V gene. V was trimmed by 2 bases and J by 1 base, leaving 2 bases between them. CDR3 sequence: CASSYQNTEAFF. DNA for the CDR3: TGTGCCAGCAGTTACCAGAACACTGAAGCTTTCTTT.

The rearrangement links TRBV19 to TRBJ1-1; D may be TRBD1 (6 bases). Germline values: CDR1 LNHDA, CDR2 SQIVND (reference sequence). This CDR3 has 12 residues. Trimming removed 6 bases from V and 5 bases from J, with 10 bases in between. The CDR3 is CASRMGQTEAFF. In nucleotides, the CDR3 is TGTGCCAGTAGGATGGGACAAACTGAAGCTTTCTTT.

V gene TRBV7-9 combines with J gene TRBJ1-2, with D maybe TRBD1 (5 bases). The CDR3 extends over 14 amino acids. From germline, CDR1 is SEHNR and CDR2 FQNEAQ (reference sequence). The ends were cut back, 4 bases at V and 2 bases at J, with 11 bases in the middle. The CDR3 region has the DNA TGTGCCAGCAGCTACGGGACGGCAAACTATGGCTACACCTTC. Translation gives CASSYGTANYGYTF.

The rearrangement links TRBV6-5 to TRBJ2-7; 8 positions agree with TRBD1. The CDR3 totals 13 residues. In germline, CDR1 is MNHEY, CDR2 SVGAGI. Trimming took 4 bases from V and 2 from J; bases not matched to a gene: 1. CDR3 sequence reads: CASSWGQAYEQYF. CDR3 DNA sequence: TGTGCCAGCAGTTGGGGACAGGCCTACGAGCAGTACTTC.